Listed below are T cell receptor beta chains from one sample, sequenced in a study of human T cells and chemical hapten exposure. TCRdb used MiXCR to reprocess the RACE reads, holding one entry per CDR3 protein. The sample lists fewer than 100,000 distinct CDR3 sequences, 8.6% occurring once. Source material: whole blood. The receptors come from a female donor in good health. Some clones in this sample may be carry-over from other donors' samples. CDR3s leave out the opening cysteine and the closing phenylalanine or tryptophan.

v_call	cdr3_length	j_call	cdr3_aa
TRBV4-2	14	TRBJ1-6	ASATDGTGHNSPLH
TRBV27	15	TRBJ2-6	ASGSGRTPSGANVLT
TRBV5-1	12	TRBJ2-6	ASSSAVGANVLT
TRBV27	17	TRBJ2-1	ASSSRGSGGRSSYNEQF
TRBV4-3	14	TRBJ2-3	ASSQDTGGVSDTQY
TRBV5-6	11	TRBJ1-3	ASSLDGGNTIY
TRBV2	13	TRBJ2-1	ASSEAYAAGNEQF
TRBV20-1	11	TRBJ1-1	SASVDLFGDAF
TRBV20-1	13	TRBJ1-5	SARDPRQGNQPQH
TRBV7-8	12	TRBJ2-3	ASSLWGRADTQY
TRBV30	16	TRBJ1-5	AWKNGGWVNRSNQPQH
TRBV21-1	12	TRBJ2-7	ASSGRTGSYEQY
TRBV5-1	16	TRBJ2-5	ASSLGGQTLPYQETQY
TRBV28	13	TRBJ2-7	ASYPEGQGGYEQY
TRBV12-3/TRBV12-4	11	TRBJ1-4	ASSADIREKLF
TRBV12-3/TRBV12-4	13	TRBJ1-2	ASSETGTGHYGYT
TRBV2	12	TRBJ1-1	ASSSRDTLTEAF
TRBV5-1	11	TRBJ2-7	ASSLSELGSAY
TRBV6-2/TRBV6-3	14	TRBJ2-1	ASLKAQRGPPVGQF